What follows is one T cell receptor (beta chain) and its context. What it recognizes is unknown. The data were taken from a study of T cell responses to AZD1222 COVID-19 vaccine. The study's findings and limits: Of spike-specific TCRs, nearly half reportedly target regions left unmutated in variants. The study sampled repertoires only after the peak T cell response.

Germline loops: CDR1 KGHDR, CDR2 SFDVKD. Deletions cut 4 bases from V and 7 bases from J, with 24 bases between. This CDR3 region has 17 residues. Assay: immunoSEQ multiplex PCR; the TCRdb copy retains only in-frame clones and omits some. The sample holds 90,000 to 150,000 clones; 86% are singletons and the top ten take less than 3.5%. V gene TRBV24-1 combines with J gene TRBJ2-5, with D perhaps being TRBD1 or TRBD2 (5 bases each). This clonotype originated in an adult who received the AZD1222 COVID-19 vaccine. This sample comprised peripheral blood, obtained 28 days after the second AZD1222 dose. The CDR3 spells CATSDQKGQGRRGTQYF. CDR3 coding DNA: TGTGCCACCAGTGACCAGAAGGGGCAGGGTCGACGGGGGACCCAGTACTTC.